Detailed here is one T cell receptor beta chain. The antigen remains undetermined. The table came from immunoSEQ multiplex PCR; TCRdb's copy has only in-frame clones and leaves some out. The profile shows 55,000 to 65,000 clones, 88% of them singletons. Germline CDR1 LGHDT, CDR2 YNNKEL (reference sequence). V dropped 2 bases and J dropped 10; count of bases not matched to a gene: 4. This CDR3 contains 14 residues. This sample is part of a study of T cell responses to AZD1222 COVID-19 vaccine. Regarding the study as a whole: Donors skewed white British and female; clonal diversity was possibly underestimated. Baseline seropositivity occurred in only a handful of AZD1222 recipients. CD4 TCRs linked to vaccination spanned spike, dominating at 160-218 and 743-854. Breadth and depth of Spike-specific TCRs rose after two AZD1222 doses.

The rearrangement uses TRBV3-1 (or the pseudogene TRBV3-2) and TRBJ1-6; 8 positions agree with TRBD1. The TCR sequence derives from an adult in good health. Sequenced here: peripheral blood, sampled on day 0 of AZD1222 vaccination. The DNA for the CDR3 is TGTGCCAGCAGCCAACCAGGGGGCGTCTCACCCCTCCACTTT. Its translation: CASSQPGGVSPLHF.